This TCR beta chain originates from a study of blood T cell repertoires in COVID-19. The wider study: Sites in the United States, Italy and Spain provided acute and convalescent COVID-19 samples. PBMCs, B-cell-depleted T cells, or T cells provided the cDNA or gDNA that made up the material.

The table came from immunoSEQ multiplex PCR; TCRdb's copy has only in-frame clones and leaves some out. The repertoire holds more than 45,000 clones, over 80% seen once, with about 20% in the top ten. Per germline, CDR1 KGHSH and CDR2 LQKENI. CDR3 length: 15 residues. Trimming cost V 1 base and J 3 bases, with 10 bases left between them. Sequenced material: peripheral blood. The rearrangement links TRBV18 to TRBJ1-3; possible D gene TRBD1, 5 bases. The TCR originated in a woman in her sixties with acute or convalescent COVID-19. The CDR3 region has the DNA TGTGCCAGCTCACCACGGGGGGTCTATGGAAACACCATATATTTT. Encoded protein: CASSPRGVYGNTIYF.